This TCR beta chain was obtained from a study of shared clonotypes between healthy human individuals. Whole-study context: Aged 18 to 49, the donors were two women and three men. Whole-study results and caveats: Measured sharing among donors was expected to vary with sequencing depth.

Points on this clone: Its cognate antigen is unknown.

Trimming removed 6 bases from V and 5 bases from J; junction bases left unmatched: 7. The CDR3 has 16 residues. Germline V gene sequence: CDR1 LNHNV, CDR2 YYDKDF (reference sequence). The assay ran at deep level. Genomic DNA belonging to each subset was distributed in equal measure over several immunoSEQ plates. Produced via immunoSEQ multiplex PCR; TCRdb's table is partial and in-frame only. The sample comprises about 1,900,000 clones, about 95% of which are singletons, and 1% to 1.5% rests with the top ten. Cells designated naive CD8 were CD45RO-negative and were positively selected for CCR7, with terminally differentiated effector memory CD45RA+ cells excluded.

The sample consisted of naive CD8+ T cells sorted from blood. The TCR originated in a young man in good health. The chain recombines TRBV15 with TRBJ2-1; 13 nucleotides agree with TRBD2. The CDR3 protein is CATSPPGLAGHNEQFF. The CDR3 nucleotides are TGTGCCACCAGTCCTCCGGGACTAGCGGGACACAATGAGCAGTTCTTC.